This entry features one TCR beta chain sequence. Only one count was recorded for this clone. Its antigen target is currently unknown. No base quality values were provided; no much bigger clone lies one nucleotide off. The entry originates in a study of shared clonotypes between healthy human individuals (TCRdb year 2020). Notes on the research overall: A couple of women and three men aged 18 to 49 years were included in the cohort. For each donor, CD4 naive and CD4 memory were each run on three plates, CD8 naive on two plates, and CD8 memory on one plate. To estimate repertoire size and how much clonotype sharing occurs between individuals, the study deeply sequenced the blood TCR repertoires of roughly 5 healthy adults. To increase sequencing depth and limit assay-specific biases, TCR repertoire library preparation and sequencing were carried out by different laboratories using diverse techniques. Leukapheresis yielded between about 0.94 and 9.5 billion PBMCs per donor.

Results the study describes overall, beyond this receptor: Around 5% of naive CD4, 3.5% of naive CD8, 2% to 2.5% of memory CD4, and 0.35% to 0.4% of memory CD8 clonotypes were shared across a few donors. The genetic and exposure-history diversity represented was limited by the small number of donors. Clonotypes shared by all four sorted-subset donors showed higher generation probabilities than non-shared clonotypes. Based on pairwise subsampling, the degree of clonotype sharing among donors was expected to be affected by sequencing depth. Only blood was sampled, and tissue TCR repertoires likely differ from those in blood. Larger estimated clonotype richness was generally found for naive subsets than for memory subsets. Rarefaction of sorted-subset datasets indicated incomplete sequencing despite the large sequencing depth.

CD8 naive samples were obtained by positive selection for CCR7 among CD45RO-negative cells, yielding a CD45RA+CCR7+ population from which TemRA cells were excluded. The donors were healthy, HIV-negative adults with no recently reported acute infections or vaccinations. Every donor was a Caucasian adult living in Nashville, Tennessee, USA. After blood collection by leukapheresis, PBMCs were isolated using Ficoll-Histopaque density gradient centrifugation and then cryopreserved in the vapor phase of liquid nitrogen. Analytical flow cytometry was used to check the purity and quantity of each magnetically sorted T cell population. From each sorted fraction, genomic DNA was isolated and quantified by UV absorbance on a Nanodrop 2000c. Trimming takes 1 base off V and 15 bases off J; junction bases not matched to a gene: 11. Taken from cysteine to phenylalanine, the CDR3 has 15 residues. Left in the record is the CDR3 DNA by itself, 45 bases read in frame from the first base. The germline V gene encodes CDR1 SQVTM and CDR2 ANQGSEA.

Using the deep immunoSEQ assay, TCR CDR3 regions were amplified from genomic DNA by multiplex PCR. Extracted genomic DNA from each cell subset was distributed evenly across all wells of several immunoSEQ 96-well plates, and each plate was treated as a replicate. For sorted subsets, approximately 210 ng genomic DNA, equal to 25,000 to 35,000 T cell genomes, was loaded into each replicate PCR. Purified libraries were quantified with a Qubit 3.0 fluorometer, sized on a Bioanalyzer 2100, and re-quantified with the KAPA Library Quantification kit. A separate single-read 150-cycle Illumina NextSeq 550 flow cell was used to sequence each immunoSEQ 96-well plate. Concerning the study's data processing: Because only junctional sequences without quality scores were contained in the immunoSEQ output, filtering matching that applied to full-length reads could not be performed. Sequences were annotated with PyIR, a Python wrapper for IgBLAST v1.9, using IMGT germline references to assign V/J genes and CDR3. Reads were removed for weak V/J assignments (E-value above 1e-6), missing CDR3, stop codons, out-of-frame junctions, or ambiguous translated residues. V3J clonotypes were defined as sequences sharing the same inferred V gene, J gene, and CDR3 amino acid sequence. The percentage overlap between two repertoires was calculated by dividing the number of shared unique clonotypes by the size of the smaller repertoire. Richness of each repertoire was evaluated using RTK rarefaction, the Chao1 estimator, and Recon v2.1 estimates of unobserved clonotypes. OLGA was used to compute generation probabilities for all TCRbeta clonotypes that the gDNA method yielded from a handful of donors. Sourced from immuneACCESS, this table was stored by TCRdb with only in-frame sequences that have V and J called. A share of the clones is absent; for the studies checked, an unresolved V gene accounts for under half, and the remainder has no known explanation. V, J and clone size reflect that table, while D and trimming were determined from the DNA. This sample comprises 1.5 million to 2.5 million clones, less than 95% of them detected only once. The top ten clones comprise 0.95% to 1.5% of the sample.

The material sequenced was naive CD8+ T cells sorted from blood. This specimen's cell subset or site label, per the study, means: CD45RA+CCR7+. This clonotype originated in a man aged 18 to 30 in good health. The rearrangement combines TRBV29-1 with TRBJ2-1, with 14 bases in between that match TRBD2. The CDR3 protein: CSVEGPGLAGEGLFF. The DNA reads TGCAGCGTTGAAGGTCCGGGACTAGCGGGAGAGGGGCTGTTCTTC.